Given below is one T cell receptor (beta chain) in context. This sample was included in a study of blood T cell repertoires in COVID-19. CDR1 is SNHLY and CDR2 is FYNNEI in the germline V gene. The CDR3 runs to 14 residues. V trimming: 9 bases; J trimming: 10 bases; junction bases outside the gene matches: 14. The table came from immunoSEQ multiplex PCR; TCRdb's copy has only in-frame clones and leaves some out. This sample has some 220,000 clones, with 70% to 90% found just once. Sequencing was performed on peripheral blood. V and J are TRBV2 and TRBJ2-1, with TRBD2 matching over 8 bases. This clonotype was sampled from a woman in her late teens or twenties who had recovered from COVID-19. This CDR3 is CARTGTGGPGEQFF. The CDR3 nucleotides read TGTGCCAGGACGGGTACGGGAGGGCCAGGGGAGCAGTTCTTC.